The 6 T cell receptor beta chains below were found in one sample sequenced in a study of CD8 T cells in Susac syndrome. 0.5 to 1 ug RNA was reverse transcribed with random hexamers. TCRdb analysed the immunoSEQ multiplex PCR reads with MiXCR anew, one entry per CDR3 protein. Among about 430,000 distinct CDR3 sequences listed, roughly 85% were seen once. The sample consisted of CD8+ T cells from PBMCs. The source of these receptors is a human donor with multiple sclerosis.

V gene TRBV9 combines with J gene TRBJ2-7; 7 nucleotides align to TRBD1. The CDR3 covers 15 residues. Unmatched junction bases numbered 8, after V lost 3 bases and J lost 2 bases. Germline CDR1 and CDR2: SGDLS and YYNGEE. CDR3 bases: TGTGCCAGCAGCGCATTCCGGGACAGCACCTACGAGCAGTACTTC. This encodes CASSAFRDSTYEQYF.

The chain couples TRBV27 to TRBJ1-2, with TRBD1 matching 8 bases. The CDR3 consists of 14 residues. The germline CDR1 and CDR2 sequences are MNHEY and SMNVEV (reference sequence). J gave up 5 bases and V 9 bases, and 11 bases lay outside the gene matches. DNA for the CDR3: TGTGCCAGTTGGGGTTCGGGACAGGATTATGGCTACACCTTC. This sequence encodes CASWGSGQDYGYTF.

V usage is TRBV12-3 or TRBV12-4 and J usage is TRBJ2-7, with D perhaps TRBD1 or TRBD2 (5 bases each). The V gene lost 1 base and the J gene lost 3 bases, with 10 bases spanning the gap. The CDR3 is 14 residues long. CDR3 coding DNA: TGTGCCAGCAGTTTAGGGGACGGGTACTACGAGCAGTACTTC. Protein: CASSLGDGYYEQYF.

The genes are TRBV29-1 and TRBJ1-1, with D perhaps matching TRBD1 (6 bases). The ends were cut back, 0 bases at V and 10 bases at J, with 12 bases in the middle. Germline CDR1 is SQVTM and CDR2 is ANQGSEA. The CDR3 is 12 amino acids. For the CDR3, the DNA is TGCAGCGTTGAAGATGGGGGGGGCCGAGCTTTCTTT. This codes for CSVEDGGGRAFF.

CDR3 loop: CAISRKPGLADNEQFF. CDR3 DNA sequence: TGTGCCATCAGTCGGAAACCGGGACTAGCTGACAATGAGCAGTTCTTC. The chain joins TRBV10-3 to TRBJ2-1; 9 nucleotides agree with TRBD2. Trimming cost V 5 bases and J 5 bases; bases outside gene matches: 10. Germline values: CDR1 ENHRY, CDR2 SYGVKD. This CDR3 spans 16 amino acids.

J is TRBJ2-7 and V is TRBV5-1; no clear D. The V end was cut by 5 bases, the J end by 1 base, with 10 bases between. The CDR3 extends over 13 amino acids. Germline CDR1 SGHRS, CDR2 YFSETQ. DNA of the CDR3: TGCGCCAGCAGTTATGACCTATCCTACGAGCAGTACTTC. It translates to CASSYDLSYEQYF.